This TCR beta chain originates from a study of blood T cells in healthy people across ages. Alongside a J-beta primer mix, a sample-barcoded 5' primer served in a second PCR lasting about 7 to 12 cycles. TCRdb re-called the 5' RACE reads with MiXCR, one entry per CDR3 protein. The top ten hold roughly 2.1% of the sample, which has roughly 2 million distinct CDR3 sequences, about 49% seen once. Germline loops: CDR1 DFQATT, CDR2 SNEGSKA (reference sequence). V dropped 4 bases and J dropped 0 bases, with 10 bases sitting between them. The CDR3 is 14 residues long. Isolating PBMCs gave at least 6.5 million of these cells per sample. In its sample, this clonotype was seen a few times.

This receptor was identified in a woman aged 40 to 50 in good health. This chain uses TRBV20-1 with TRBJ2-1; TRBD1 is a possible D gene (5 bases). Sequencing was carried out using blood. The CDR3 region has the DNA TGCAGTGCTACCGACAGAGCCTCCTACAATGAGCAGTTCTTC. As protein: CSATDRASYNEQFF.